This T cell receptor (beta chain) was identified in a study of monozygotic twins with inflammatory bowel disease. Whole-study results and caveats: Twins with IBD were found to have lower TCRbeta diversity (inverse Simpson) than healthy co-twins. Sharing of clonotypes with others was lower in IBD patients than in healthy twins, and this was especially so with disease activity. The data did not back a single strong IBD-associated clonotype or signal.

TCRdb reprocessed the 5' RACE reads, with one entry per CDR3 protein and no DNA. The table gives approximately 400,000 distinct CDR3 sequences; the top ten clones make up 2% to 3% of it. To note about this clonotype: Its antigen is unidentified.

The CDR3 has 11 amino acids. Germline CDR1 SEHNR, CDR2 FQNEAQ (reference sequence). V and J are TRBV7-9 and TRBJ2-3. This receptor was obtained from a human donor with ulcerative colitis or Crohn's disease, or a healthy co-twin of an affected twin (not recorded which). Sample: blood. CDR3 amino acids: CASSQTDTQYF.